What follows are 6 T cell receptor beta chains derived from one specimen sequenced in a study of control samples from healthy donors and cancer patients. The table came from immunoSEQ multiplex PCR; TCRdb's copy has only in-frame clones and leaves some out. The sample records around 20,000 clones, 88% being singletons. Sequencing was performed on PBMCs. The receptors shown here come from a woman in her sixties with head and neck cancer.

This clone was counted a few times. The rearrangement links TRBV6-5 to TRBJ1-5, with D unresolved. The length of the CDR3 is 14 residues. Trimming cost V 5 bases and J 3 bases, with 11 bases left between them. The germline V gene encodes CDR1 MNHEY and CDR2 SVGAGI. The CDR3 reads CASSLFKDNQPQHF. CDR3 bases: TGTGCCAGCAGTCTTTTTAAGGACAATCAGCCCCAGCATTTT.

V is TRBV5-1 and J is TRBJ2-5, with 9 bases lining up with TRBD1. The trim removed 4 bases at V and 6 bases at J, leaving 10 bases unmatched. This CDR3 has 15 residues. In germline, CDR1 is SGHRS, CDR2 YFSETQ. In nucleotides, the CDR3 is TGCGCCAGCAGCCTTGATGGACAGGGGAGAAAGACCCAGTACTTC. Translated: CASSLDGQGRKTQYF.

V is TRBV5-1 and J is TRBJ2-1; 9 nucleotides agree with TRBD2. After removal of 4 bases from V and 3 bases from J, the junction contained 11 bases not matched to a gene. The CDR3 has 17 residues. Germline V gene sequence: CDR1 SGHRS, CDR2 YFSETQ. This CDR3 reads CASSTGGGALVYNEQFF. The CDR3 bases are TGCGCCAGCAGCACTGGCGGGGGGGCTCTAGTCTACAATGAGCAGTTCTTC.

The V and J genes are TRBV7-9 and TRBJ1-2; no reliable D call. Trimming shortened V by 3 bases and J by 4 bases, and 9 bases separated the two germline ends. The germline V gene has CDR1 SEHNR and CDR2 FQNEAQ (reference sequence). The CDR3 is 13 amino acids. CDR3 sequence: CASSFGQSYGYTF. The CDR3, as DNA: TGTGCCAGCAGCTTTGGGCAGAGCTATGGCTACACCTTC.

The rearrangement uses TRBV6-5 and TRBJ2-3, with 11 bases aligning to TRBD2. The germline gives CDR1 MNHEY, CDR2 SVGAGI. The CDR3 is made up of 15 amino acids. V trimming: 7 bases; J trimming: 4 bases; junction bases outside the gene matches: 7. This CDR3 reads CASTSLAGVSDTQYF. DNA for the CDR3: TGTGCCAGCACATCACTAGCGGGAGTTTCAGATACGCAGTATTTT.

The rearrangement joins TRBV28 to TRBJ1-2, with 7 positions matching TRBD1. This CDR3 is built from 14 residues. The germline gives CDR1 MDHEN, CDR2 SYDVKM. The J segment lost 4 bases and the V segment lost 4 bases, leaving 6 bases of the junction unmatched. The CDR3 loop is CASSWTGDLYGYTF. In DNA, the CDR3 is TGTGCCAGCAGTTGGACAGGCGATCTCTATGGCTACACCTTC.